This T cell receptor beta chain was recovered during a study of cytomegalovirus exposure and HLA in healthy donors. Study-wide results and caveats: Among CMV-associated TCR beta chains, most appeared HLA-restricted in a later analysis.

Turning to this clone: Its antigen remains unidentified.

This PCR relied on a set of 60 Vbeta primers and 13 Jbeta primers. Only in-frame clones appear in the TCRdb table, and some are missing; sequencing was by immunoSEQ multiplex PCR. This table has about 150,000 clones, roughly 77% appearing once. After removal of 0 bases from V and 4 bases from J, the junction contained 4 bases not matched to a gene. Germline V gives CDR1 SGDLS, CDR2 YYNGEE. The CDR3 extends over 15 amino acids. What was sequenced was PBMCs. This chain uses TRBV9 with TRBJ2-1; 7 bases match TRBD2. This sequence originates from a young man in good health. CDR3 in DNA: TGTGCCAGCAGCGTAGGTCTAGCGGAGTACAATGAGCAGTTCTTC. Translating gives CASSVGLAEYNEQFF.